These T cell receptor beta chains were read from a single sample in a study of blood T cells in healthy people across ages. TCRdb re-analysed the 5' RACE reads in MiXCR, keeping a single row per CDR3 protein. The sample lists around 990,000 distinct CDR3 sequences, less than 45% occurring once. Sequenced: blood. All receptors derive from a man between 18 and 35 years old in good health. CDR3s include the opening cysteine and the closing phenylalanine or tryptophan. D genes are given only for firm matches. Clone size is given for some rows only: seen once, a few or many times, or a class if the clone is expanded.

D: -; J: TRBJ1-2; size: -; V: TRBV19; CDR3: CASIDGRTNYGYTF; DNA: TGTGCCAGTATAGACGGCCGGACTAACTATGGCTACACCTTC
D: TRBD2; J: TRBJ2-5; size: -; V: TRBV4-1; CDR3: CASSRNSGAQETQYF; DNA: TGCGCCAGCAGTCGTAATAGCGGGGCCCAAGAGACCCAGTACTTC
D: -; J: TRBJ2-3; size: few; V: TRBV20-1; CDR3: CGAFTDTQYF; DNA: TGCGGTGCTTTTACAGATACGCAGTATTTT
D: -; J: TRBJ2-6; size: -; V: TRBV5-1; CDR3: CASSHVEVSSGANVLTF; DNA: TGCGCCAGCAGCCATGTCGAGGTTTCCTCTGGGGCCAACGTCCTGACTTTC
D: TRBD1; J: TRBJ2-2; size: -; V: TRBV7-9; CDR3: CASSPGTGRFGELFF; DNA: TGTGCCAGCAGCCCCGGGACAGGGCGTTTCGGGGAGCTGTTTTTT
D: TRBD2; J: TRBJ2-3; size: few; V: TRBV6-5; CDR3: CASSSKLAGVPDTQYF; DNA: TGTGCCAGCAGTTCAAAACTAGCGGGGGTACCAGACACGCAGTATTTT
D: -; J: TRBJ2-2; size: -; V: TRBV7-2; CDR3: CASSLGPSAGELFF; DNA: TGTGCCAGCAGCCTAGGTCCCTCCGCCGGGGAGCTGTTTTTT
D: -; J: TRBJ1-2; size: -; V: TRBV18; CDR3: CASSPTLGRDYYGYTF; DNA: TGTGCCAGCTCACCAACTCTTGGCAGGGACTACTATGGCTACACCTTC
D: -; J: TRBJ1-1; size: -; V: TRBV14; CDR3: CASSLLIAIEAFF; DNA: TGTGCCAGCAGCCTTCTCATAGCCATTGAAGCTTTCTTT
D: -; J: TRBJ1-2; size: few; V: TRBV25-1; CDR3: CASSECLGEYGYTF; DNA: TGTGCCAGCAGTGAATGCCTGGGGGAATATGGCTACACCTTC
D: TRBD1; J: TRBJ1-1; size: -; V: TRBV12-5; CDR3: CATRTGSTEAFF; DNA: TGTGCTACGAGGACAGGGAGCACTGAAGCTTTCTTT
D: -; J: TRBJ2-3; size: -; V: TRBV9; CDR3: CASSVEIQDTQYF; DNA: TGTGCCAGCAGCGTAGAAATCCAAGATACGCAGTATTTT
D: -; J: TRBJ1-2; size: -; V: TRBV6-1; CDR3: CASSEEGRPYGYTF; DNA: TGTGCCAGCAGTGAAGAGGGCAGACCCTATGGCTACACCTTC
D: -; J: TRBJ2-1; size: few; V: TRBV7-8; CDR3: CASSLAREGNEQFF; DNA: TGTGCCAGCAGCTTAGCCAGGGAAGGCAATGAGCAGTTCTTC
D: -; J: TRBJ1-6; size: once; V: TRBV9; CDR3: CASSVSSDRSSYNSPLHF; DNA: TGTGCCAGCAGCGTAAGTAGCGACAGAAGCTCCTATAATTCACCCCTCCACTTT
D: -; J: TRBJ1-5; size: few; V: TRBV29-1; CDR3: CSVEVGSNQPQHF; DNA: TGCAGCGTTGAAGTTGGCAGCAATCAGCCCCAGCATTTT
D: TRBD1; J: TRBJ2-4; size: few; V: TRBV5-1; CDR3: CASRLLVDRQEDIQYF; DNA: TGCGCCAGCAGGTTGTTGGTGGACAGGCAGGAGGACATTCAGTACTTC
D: -; J: TRBJ2-2; size: -; V: TRBV2; CDR3: CASSEASLTGELFF; DNA: TGTGCCAGCAGTGAAGCGTCGCTCACCGGGGAGCTGTTTTTT
D: -; J: TRBJ1-6; size: once; V: TRBV10-3; CDR3: CAISESVGAGSPLHF; DNA: TGTGCCATCAGTGAGTCAGTCGGGGCCGGTTCACCCCTCCACTTT
D: -; J: TRBJ2-5; size: many; V: TRBV18; CDR3: CASSPEETQYF; DNA: TGTGCCAGCTCACCAGAAGAGACCCAGTACTTC
D: -; J: TRBJ2-3; size: -; V: TRBV20-1; CDR3: CSAREWEGINTDAQYF; DNA: TGCAGTGCTAGAGAGTGGGAAGGGATTAACACAGATGCGCAGTATTTT
D: -; J: TRBJ2-5; size: -; V: TRBV6-2/TRBV6-3; CDR3: CASRHGQTQETQYF; DNA: TGTGCCAGCAGGCACGGACAGACGCAAGAGACCCAGTACTTC
D: -; J: TRBJ1-1; size: few; V: TRBV4-1; CDR3: CASSQLAAGRRTEAFF; DNA: TGCGCCAGCAGCCAATTGGCGGCGGGGCGTCGGACTGAAGCTTTCTTT
D: TRBD2; J: TRBJ2-7; size: few; V: TRBV7-3; CDR3: CASSRTSGGTYNEQYF; DNA: TGTGCCAGCAGCCGTACTAGCGGGGGGACCTACAATGAGCAGTACTTC
D: TRBD1; J: TRBJ1-2; size: -; V: TRBV9; CDR3: CASSVGDRGYHYGYTF; DNA: TGTGCCAGCAGCGTAGGGGACAGGGGGTATCACTATGGCTACACCTTC
D: -; J: TRBJ2-1; size: many; V: TRBV20-1; CDR3: CSARAQGFNEQFF; DNA: TGCAGTGCTAGAGCACAGGGTTTCAATGAGCAGTTCTTC
D: -; J: TRBJ1-4; size: -; V: TRBV20-1; CDR3: CNAKYRIENEKLFF; DNA: TGCAATGCTAAATACAGAATCGAAAATGAAAAACTGTTTTTT
D: -; J: TRBJ1-4; size: few; V: TRBV12-3/TRBV12-4; CDR3: CASSARERGEKLFF; DNA: TGTGCCAGCAGTGCACGGGAGAGAGGAGAAAAACTGTTTTTT
D: -; J: TRBJ1-2; size: -; V: TRBV12-3/TRBV12-4; CDR3: CASSLRTVSTF; DNA: TGTGCCAGCAGTTTAAGGACAGTTTCCACCTTC
D: TRBD1; J: TRBJ2-3; size: few; V: TRBV6-2/TRBV6-3; CDR3: CASSYSRDRAADTQYF; DNA: TGTGCCAGCAGTTACTCGAGGGACAGGGCGGCAGATACGCAGTATTTT
D: -; J: TRBJ1-3; size: -; V: TRBV7-6; CDR3: CASSPTTDPSGNTIYF; DNA: TGTGCCAGCAGCCCAACCACGGATCCCAGCGGAAACACCATATATTTT
D: -; J: TRBJ2-1; size: few; V: TRBV5-6; CDR3: CASSWARGEQFF; DNA: TGTGCCAGCAGCTGGGCTAGGGGTGAGCAGTTCTTC
D: -; J: TRBJ2-7; size: -; V: TRBV7-9; CDR3: CASSSTDSNYEQYF; DNA: TGTGCCAGCAGCTCAACGGACAGTAACTACGAGCAGTACTTC
D: -; J: TRBJ1-2; size: -; V: TRBV25-1; CDR3: CASSEKGLDYGYTF; DNA: TGTGCCAGCAGTGAGAAGGGGCTAGACTATGGCTACACCTTC
D: -; J: TRBJ2-1; size: -; V: TRBV14; CDR3: CASRGINYEQFF; DNA: TGTGCCAGCAGGGGCATAAACTACGAGCAGTTCTTC
D: -; J: TRBJ1-2; size: -; V: TRBV4-3; CDR3: CASSQDRYRTAANYGYTF; DNA: TGCGCCAGCAGCCAAGATCGATATAGGACGGCAGCTAACTATGGCTACACCTTC
D: -; J: TRBJ1-4; size: -; V: TRBV27; CDR3: CASSLSRDGNEKLFF; DNA: TGTGCCAGCAGTTTATCCCGGGACGGTAATGAAAAACTGTTTTTT
D: TRBD2; J: TRBJ2-1; size: few; V: TRBV3-1; CDR3: CASSQDLTSGGASEQFF; DNA: TGTGCCAGCAGCCAAGACCTGACTAGCGGGGGGGCTAGTGAGCAGTTCTTC
D: TRBD1; J: TRBJ1-2; size: -; V: TRBV6-1; CDR3: CASSEALLGGHGYTF; DNA: TGTGCCAGCAGTGAAGCGCTTTTAGGGGGCCATGGCTACACCTTC
D: -; J: TRBJ2-5; size: once; V: TRBV7-2; CDR3: CASSLHPSWETQYF; DNA: TGTGCCAGCAGCCTCCACCCTAGCTGGGAGACCCAGTACTTC
D: -; J: TRBJ2-1; size: -; V: TRBV19; CDR3: CASSSVSSSYNEQFF; DNA: TGTGCCAGTAGTTCCGTATCAAGCTCCTACAATGAGCAGTTCTTC
D: -; J: TRBJ2-5; size: -; V: TRBV20-1; CDR3: CSARLASLQETQYF; DNA: TGCAGTGCTCGGCTAGCGAGCCTCCAAGAGACCCAGTACTTC
D: TRBD1; J: TRBJ2-7; size: -; V: TRBV30; CDR3: CAWSALDRASYEQYF; DNA: TGTGCCTGGAGTGCCTTAGACAGGGCGTCCTACGAGCAGTACTTC
D: -; J: TRBJ1-2; size: -; V: TRBV3-1; CDR3: CASSQEFSRGYTF; DNA: TGTGCCAGCAGCCAAGAGTTCTCTCGCGGCTACACCTTC
D: -; J: TRBJ1-1; size: -; V: TRBV2; CDR3: CASIARGNTEAFF; DNA: TGTGCCAGCATTGCCAGGGGGAACACTGAAGCTTTCTTT
D: -; J: TRBJ1-1; size: -; V: TRBV5-1; CDR3: CASSFGAGESTEAFF; DNA: TGCGCCAGCAGCTTTGGGGCTGGGGAGAGCACTGAAGCTTTCTTT
D: -; J: TRBJ2-6; size: -; V: TRBV3-1; CDR3: CASSYDGTGANVLTF; DNA: TGTGCCAGCAGCTACGATGGAACTGGGGCCAACGTCCTGACTTTC
D: -; J: TRBJ1-1; size: -; V: TRBV18; CDR3: CASSPLESRTANTEAFF; DNA: TGTGCCAGCTCACCCTTAGAATCCAGGACAGCGAACACTGAAGCTTTCTTT
D: -; J: TRBJ2-7; size: few; V: TRBV20-1; CDR3: CSARDPDRAYEQYF; DNA: TGCAGTGCTAGAGATCCGGACAGAGCCTACGAGCAGTACTTC
D: -; J: TRBJ1-6; size: -; V: TRBV7-9; CDR3: CASSHRQDFNSPLHF; DNA: TGTGCCAGCAGTCATCGACAGGACTTCAATTCACCCCTCCACTTT